The 17 T cell receptor beta chains listed next were all sequenced from one sample in a study of cytomegalovirus exposure and HLA in healthy donors. The PCR ran on 60 Vbeta and 13 Jbeta primers. Some clones are missing from TCRdb's copy, which holds only in-frame ones; the method was immunoSEQ multiplex PCR. Counted here are 140,000 to 150,000 clones, roughly 87% occurring once; the ten biggest clones make up 0.45% to 0.6%. Specimen: PBMCs. The source is a woman in her thirties or forties in good health and CMV-seronegative.

The table lists this clone with a few counts. The chain is built from TRBV4-1 and TRBJ1-1, with 8 bases that match TRBD1. With V trimmed by 0 bases and J by 3 bases, 6 bases remained unmatched. Per germline, CDR1 MGHRA and CDR2 YSYEKL. The CDR3 runs to 16 residues. Written as DNA, the CDR3 is TGCGCCAGCAGCCAAGAGGGGACAGGTCTTGACACTGAAGCTTTCTTT. Protein sequence: CASSQEGTGLDTEAFF.

The chain carries TRBV27 and TRBJ2-7, with D perhaps matching TRBD1 (5 bases). Looked up from germline, CDR1 is MNHEY and CDR2 is SMNVEV (reference sequence). V lost 3 bases and J lost 1, with 16 bases in between. CDR3 length: 16 residues. CDR3 DNA sequence: TGTGCCAGCAGTTTCGCCACGACAGAGCGATCCTACGAGCAGTACTTC. This translates into CASSFATTERSYEQYF.

This chain uses TRBV7-3 with TRBJ2-5; 8 bases are a match to TRBD2. The CDR3 has 15 amino acids. The germline gives CDR1 SGHTA, CDR2 FQGTGA. After removal of 4 bases from V and 3 bases from J, the junction contained 7 bases not matched to a gene. CDR3: CASSSGGSGKETQYF. The CDR3 bases are TGTGCCAGCAGCTCGGGGGGTAGCGGGAAAGAGACCCAGTACTTC.

The chain uses TRBV4-3 and TRBJ2-5; possibly TRBD1 for D (5 bases). Looked up from germline, CDR1 is LGHNA and CDR2 is YSLEER. The CDR3 consists of 15 residues. Trimming stripped 0 bases from V and 5 bases from J, with 13 bases between. CDR3 amino acids: CASSQDLRGWETQYF. The CDR3 DNA reads as TGCGCCAGCAGCCAAGATTTAAGGGGATGGGAGACCCAGTACTTC.

The chain employs TRBV4-3 and TRBJ1-4, with TRBD1 as a possible D gene (5 bases). Germline assignment: CDR1 LGHNA and CDR2 YSLEER. With 0 bases removed from V and 4 bases from J, the gap between germline ends came to 9 bases. The CDR3 has 15 residues. CDR3 residues: CASSQEAGLNEKLFF. In nucleotides, the CDR3 is TGCGCCAGCAGCCAAGAGGCAGGGCTTAATGAAAAACTGTTTTTT.

This chain joins TRBV5-1 and TRBJ2-7; TRBD2 aligns across 8 bases. This CDR3 contains 14 residues. Trimming at V came to 2 bases and at J to 3 bases, leaving 4 bases not matched to a gene. Looked up from germline, CDR1 is SGHRS and CDR2 is YFSETQ. DNA of the CDR3: TGCGCCAGCAGCTTAGCTAGCGGGTTCTACGAGCAGTACTTC. This translates into CASSLASGFYEQYF.

This clone came up once. This chain joins TRBV7-9 and TRBJ2-1, with TRBD1 as a possible D gene (6 bases). CDR1 is SEHNR and CDR2 is FQNEAQ in the germline V gene (reference sequence). CDR3 length: 16 amino acids. V lost 2 bases, J lost 8 bases, and 19 bases lay in between. The CDR3 coding sequence is TGTGCCAGCAGCTTACCCGGGACACATCGGTCCCATGAGCAGTTCTTC. It codes for CASSLPGTHRSHEQFF.

The gene calls are TRBV5-1 and TRBJ2-2; no definite D call. Germline-derived CDR1 and CDR2 are SGHRS and YFSETQ. The ends were cut back, 0 bases at V and 7 bases at J, with 19 bases in the middle. The CDR3 is 17 residues long. CDR3 loop: CASSLAALAGYNGELFF. In DNA form, the CDR3 reads TGCGCCAGCAGCTTGGCCGCTCTGGCCGGGTATAACGGGGAGCTGTTTTTT.

V is TRBV5-1 and J is TRBJ2-2; possible D gene TRBD1, 5 bases. Deletions cut 0 bases from V and 4 bases from J, with 13 bases between. This CDR3 is built from 16 residues. The germline CDR1 and CDR2 sequences are SGHRS and YFSETQ. The DNA of the CDR3 is TGCGCCAGCAGCTTGGTAGGGGTTCATGGCACCGGGGAGCTGTTTTTT. Residues: CASSLVGVHGTGELFF.

The CDR3 spells CASSPSSSGVANEQFF. The DNA of the CDR3 is TGTGCCAGCAGCCCAAGCTCTAGCGGGGTTGCCAATGAGCAGTTCTTC. The chain recombines TRBV7-9 with TRBJ2-1, with 9 bases matching TRBD2. V gave up 5 bases and J gave up 6 bases; unmatched junction bases: 11. CDR1 and CDR2 from the germline V gene are SEHNR and FQNEAQ (reference sequence). CDR3 length: 16 amino acids.

The gene calls are TRBV19 and TRBJ2-1; 12 bases match TRBD2. J lost 4 bases, V lost 6 bases, and 4 bases had no gene match. Germline V gene lookup returns CDR1 LNHDA and CDR2 SQIVND (reference sequence). This CDR3 spans 15 amino acids. CDR3 loop: CASRPGTSGYNEQFF. The CDR3 DNA follows: TGTGCCAGTAGACCCGGGACTAGCGGGTACAATGAGCAGTTCTTC.

V gene TRBV5-4 combines with J gene TRBJ2-5; D perhaps matches TRBD1 (6 bases). The J call may be in error: the DNA end matches TRBJ2-7 better. Per the germline V gene, CDR1 is SGHNT and CDR2 is YYREEE (reference sequence). This CDR3 has 15 amino acids. The CDR3 loop is CASSLGRGRDYEQYF. The DNA for the CDR3 is TGTGCCAGCAGCCTGGGCAGGGGCAGGGACTACGAGCAGTACTTC.

This chain links TRBV11-3 with TRBJ2-5; 7 positions match TRBD2. J gave up 4 bases and V 4 bases, and 9 bases lay outside the gene matches. From germline, CDR1 is SGHNT and CDR2 YENEEA. The CDR3 spans 15 residues. The CDR3 coding sequence is TGTGCCAGCAGCTGGGGGGGGAGTCGAACAGAGACCCAGTACTTC. This translates into CASSWGGSRTETQYF.

The CDR3 spells CASSYSLREGYEQYF. CDR3 nucleotides: TGTGCCAGCAGTTACTCTTTGCGGGAGGGCTACGAGCAGTACTTC. This rearrangement joins TRBV6-5 to TRBJ2-7, with 9 bases aligning to TRBD2. With 0 bases clipped from V and 3 bases from J, the junction kept 3 bases outside the gene matches. Germline CDR1 reads MNHEY; CDR2 reads SVGAGI. The CDR3 totals 15 residues.

The chain couples TRBV25-1 to TRBJ1-1, with 7 bases matching TRBD1. V dropped 3 bases and J dropped 6; count of bases not matched to a gene: 4. The germline gives CDR1 MGHDK, CDR2 SYGVNS. The CDR3 is 13 residues long. The CDR3 reads CASSDRQGSEAFF. Here the CDR3 DNA reads TGTGCCAGCAGTGACCGACAGGGCTCTGAAGCTTTCTTT.

This chain uses TRBV19 with TRBJ2-7; 10 bases map to TRBD2. Germline CDR1 and CDR2: LNHDA and SQIVND (reference sequence). Trimming at V came to 5 bases and at J to 4 bases, leaving 5 bases not matched to a gene. The CDR3 runs 14 residues. The CDR3 protein is CASSVLAGKYEQYF. Here the CDR3 DNA reads TGTGCCAGTAGTGTACTAGCGGGGAAATACGAGCAGTACTTC.

The chain carries TRBV10-3 and TRBJ2-7, with 11 bases matching TRBD2. V lost 10 bases, J lost 5 bases, and 10 bases stayed unmatched. This CDR3 is 14 amino acids long. Germline CDR1 ENHRY, CDR2 SYGVKD. The DNA for the CDR3 is TGTGCCACCGCAACTAGCGGGAGTATCGACGAGCAGTACTTC. Amino acid sequence: CATATSGSIDEQYF.